The present T cell receptor (beta chain) was sequenced within a study of blood T cell repertoires in COVID-19. About the research overall: The analysed material was cDNA or gDNA that came from T cells, B-cell-depleted T cells, or PBMCs.

This CDR3 comprises 14 residues. V was clipped by 4 bases and J by 1 base; unmatched bases: 3. Germline CDR1 reads LGHDT; CDR2 reads YNNKEL (reference sequence). Original processing methods: Cell counts per sample came from amplifying reference gene primers. Only in-frame clones appear in the TCRdb table, and some are missing; sequencing was by immunoSEQ multiplex PCR. The DNA gave D and trimming, while V, J and clone size come from that table. This table holds fewer than 40,000 clones, just over 85% found once. This clonotype was obtained from a woman in her seventies with active COVID-19. Sequencing was performed on peripheral blood. The chain is built from TRBV3-1 (or the pseudogene TRBV3-2) and TRBJ1-1; 7 positions agree with TRBD1. DNA for the CDR3: TGTGCCAGCAGCCGACAGGGATCGAACACTGAAGCTTTCTTT. This encodes CASSRQGSNTEAFF.